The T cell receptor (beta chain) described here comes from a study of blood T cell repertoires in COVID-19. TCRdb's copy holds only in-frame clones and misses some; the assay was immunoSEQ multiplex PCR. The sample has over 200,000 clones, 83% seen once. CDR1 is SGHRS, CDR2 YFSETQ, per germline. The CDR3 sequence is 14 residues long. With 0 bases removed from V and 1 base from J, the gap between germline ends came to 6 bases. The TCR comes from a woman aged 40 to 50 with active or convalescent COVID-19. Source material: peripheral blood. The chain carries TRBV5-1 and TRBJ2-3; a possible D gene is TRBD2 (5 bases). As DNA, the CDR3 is TGCGCCAGCAGCTTGGAGAGGGGCACAGATACGCAGTATTTT. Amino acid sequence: CASSLERGTDTQYF.